One and the same sample provided the 23 T cell receptor beta chains below, sequenced in a study of tissue T cells after allogeneic stem cell transplantation (dated by TCRdb to the early 2020s). The protocol used for the library was the immunoSEQ multiplex PCR assay. This is the immuneACCESS table as TCRdb keeps it, with only in-frame sequences that have V and J called. A part of the clones is gone; compared with another copy, unresolved V genes explain less than half, and the rest is unexplained. Here the sample has tens of thousands of clones; just under 75% occur a single time. The ten biggest clones cover approximately 0.72% of the sample. The source material was spleen. The receptor source for this set is a female BALB/c mouse in good health. This strain is of MHC haplotype H2-d.

Concerning this clone: Gene names are mouse gene names. The read gets to within 1 residue of the CDR3 end, and the germline J gene fills in the rest. The rearrangement joins TRBV31 to TRBJ1-1, with D possibly matching TRBD1 (5 bases). The germline V gene has CDR1 GKSSPN and CDR2 SITVG. This CDR3 has 15 amino acids. V gave up 0 bases and J gave up 4 bases, with 15 bases separating them. CDR3 DNA (partial): TGTGCCTGGAGTCTAACGAGAGGGGCAGGCACAGAAGTCTTC. This codes for CAWSLTRGAGTEVF. From start to end, the CDR3 is CAWSLTRGAGTEVFF.

Points on this clone: Genes and germline are mouse. Read sequence stops 1 residue before the CDR3 end, and the germline J gene provides the missing end. This sequence joins TRBV19 and TRBJ1-6, with no clear D. TRBJ1-6 is marked as an open reading frame, function uncertain. Germline CDR1 is FNHDT and CDR2 is SITEND (reference sequence). V shed 0 bases and J shed 3 bases, with 7 bases lying between them. The CDR3 extends over 15 amino acids. CDR3 DNA, as far as it was read: TGTGCCAGCAGTATAGGGGCCAGCTATAATTCGCCCCTCTAC. Translated: CASSIGASYNSPLY. The entire CDR3 protein is CASSIGASYNSPLYF.

Concerning this clone: Gene and germline names: mouse. With the read ending 1 residue before the CDR3 end, the germline J gene is used to fill in that end. The J gene is TRBJ2-7, the V gene TRBV4, with 12 bases identical to TRBD1. The CDR3 runs to 13 residues. The germline V gene has CDR1 LGHDT and CDR2 YNNKQL (reference sequence). Germline trimming cut 4 bases from V and 7 bases from J; bases unmatched to any gene: 2. The sequenced part of the CDR3 DNA is TGTGCCAGCAGCTGGGACAGGGGGCGAGAACAGTAC. Protein sequence: CASSWDRGREQY. The CDR3, in full, reads CASSWDRGREQYF.

As for this clone: The genes and germline here are from mouse. The read terminates 1 residue before the CDR3 end, so the remaining end is supplied by the germline J gene. This chain joins TRBV19 and TRBJ2-1; 9 bases agree with TRBD1. Trimming cost V 5 bases and J 6 bases; bases outside gene matches: 0. Germline assignment: CDR1 FNHDT and CDR2 SITEND (reference sequence). The CDR3 totals 12 residues. The CDR3 loop is CASRDRGAEQFF. The CDR3 DNA, read in part, is TGTGCCAGCAGGGACAGGGGTGCTGAGCAGTTC.

Notes on this clone: Mouse gene names apply. The read gets to within 1 residue of the CDR3 end, and the germline J gene fills in the rest. This chain connects TRBV29 to TRBJ2-2; the match to TRBD2 covers 11 bases. The CDR3 sequence is 18 residues long. V was pared by 2 bases and J by 0 bases, with 5 bases of the junction left unmatched. The germline CDR1 and CDR2 sequences are MSHET and SYDVDS. This CDR3 reads CASSLRTGGPANTGQLYF. CDR3 DNA, as far as it was read: TGTGCTAGCAGTTTAAGGACTGGGGGGCCAGCAAACACCGGGCAGCTCTAC.

To note about this clone: Genes and germline come from the mouse. The read comes to an end 1 residue before the CDR3 does, leaving the germline J gene to fill in the end. This chain joins TRBV5 and TRBJ2-1; D tentatively reads TRBD1 or TRBD2 (5 bases each). Trimming cost V 1 base and J 7 bases, with 11 bases left between them. The length of the CDR3 is 14 residues. From germline, CDR1 is LGHNA and CDR2 YNLKQL (reference sequence). This chain's CDR3 is CASSQGGAWAEQFF. Partial CDR3 DNA: TGTGCCAGCAGCCAAGGGGGCGCTTGGGCTGAGCAGTTC.

For this clone: Gene names are the mouse ones. The DNA ends 1 residue before the CDR3 does, and the rest of the CDR3 is filled in from the germline J gene. The rearrangement links TRBV5 to TRBJ2-4; TRBD2 matches 8 bases. The germline CDR1 and CDR2 sequences are LGHNA and YNLKQL (reference sequence). Trimming removed 0 bases from V and 6 bases from J; junction bases left unmatched: 5. The CDR3 runs 15 residues. CDR3 residues: CASSQEWGGQNTLYF. The covered CDR3 bases are TGTGCCAGCAGCCAAGAATGGGGGGGGCAGAACACCTTGTAC.

This clone showed up just a few times. Germline and genes: mouse. Read coverage stops 1 residue before the CDR3 terminus; the germline J gene supplies the remainder. This rearrangement joins TRBV13-3 to TRBJ1-4; unclear D gene. Trimming took 0 bases from V and 3 from J, leaving 6 bases between them. The CDR3 length is 14 residues. Germline V gene data show CDR1 as NNHDY and CDR2 as SYVADS. Partial CDR3 DNA: TGTGCCAGCAGTGATGGGGCTCCCAACGAAAGATTATTT. Protein sequence: CASSDGAPNERLF. The whole CDR3 sequence is CASSDGAPNERLFF.

On this clone itself: The gene symbols are mouse symbols. The CDR3 end is not reached by the read, which stops 1 residue before it; the germline J gene fills it in. V is TRBV5 and J is TRBJ2-5, with 10 bases lining up with TRBD2. The CDR3 contains 15 residues. Trimming cost V 3 bases and J 4 bases; bases outside gene matches: 4. The germline gives CDR1 LGHNA, CDR2 YNLKQL (reference sequence). The sequenced CDR3 bases are TGTGCCAGCAGCCACAAAGGACTGGGGGAAGACACCCAGTAC. This sequence encodes CASSHKGLGEDTQY. The whole CDR3 sequence reads CASSHKGLGEDTQYF.

Comment on this clone: Mouse gene names and germline throughout. The CDR3 extends 1 residue past the end of the read, so its final part is completed from the germline J gene. This chain uses TRBV13-3 with TRBJ2-2; 7 bases match TRBD2. V lost 1 base, J lost 1 base, and 1 base stayed unmatched. Germline loops: CDR1 NNHDY, CDR2 SYVADS. The CDR3 sequence is 15 residues long. The CDR3 loop reads CASSDLGVNTGQLYF. The sequenced CDR3 bases are TGTGCCAGCAGTGATCTGGGGGTAAACACCGGGCAGCTCTAC. Filled out from reference TRBV13-3 and TRBJ2-2, the complete variable domain reads EAAVTQSPRSKVAVTGGKVTLSCHQTNNHDYMYWYRQDTGHGLRLIHYSYVADSTEKGDIPDGYKASRPSQENFSLILELASLSQTAVYFCASSDLGVNTGQLYFGEGSKLTVL.

As regards this clone: The germline and genes are mouse ones. The CDR3 loop is CASKRLGGDYAEQFF. The CDR3 bases that were read are TGTGCCAGTAAGAGGCTGGGGGGCGATTATGCTGAGCAGTTC. The genes are TRBV2 and TRBJ2-1; 8 bases fit TRBD2. The CDR3 extends 1 residue past the end of the read, so its final part is completed from the germline J gene. This CDR3 contains 15 residues. V was clipped by 9 bases and J by 4 bases; unmatched bases: 11. Germline V gene lookup returns CDR1 LGHNA and CDR2 YSYQKL.

For this clone: Gene names are mouse gene names. Read data end 1 residue before the CDR3 end; the end is taken from the germline J gene. The chain joins TRBV1 to TRBJ2-1; D is uncertain. V was clipped by 0 bases and J by 4 bases, with 1 base between them. The CDR3 consists of 12 residues. Germline V gives CDR1 NSQYPW, CDR2 LRSPGD (reference sequence). The sequenced part of the CDR3 DNA is TGCACCTGCAGTGCAGAATATGCTGAGCAGTTC. Translating gives CTCSAEYAEQF. The CDR3 in its entirety is CTCSAEYAEQFF.

For this clone: Gene names denote mouse genes. The read halts 1 residue ahead of the CDR3 end, with the missing end drawn from the germline J gene. The rearrangement uses TRBV13-2 and TRBJ1-4, with a tentative D call TRBD1 (6 bases). The germline CDR1 and CDR2 sequences are NNHNN and SYGAGS (reference sequence). V gave up 2 bases and J gave up 0 bases, with 17 bases separating them. The CDR3 is 18 residues long. The CDR3 sequence is CASGDSRDKPISNERLFF. The sequenced part of the CDR3 DNA is TGTGCCAGCGGTGACTCCCGGGACAAACCAATTTCCAACGAAAGATTATTT.

Concerning this clone itself: Gene labels here are mouse ones. The read stops 1 residue short of the end of the CDR3; the missing end is completed from the germline J gene. The V and J genes are TRBV31 and TRBJ2-5; TRBD1 agrees at 10 bases. Per the germline V gene, CDR1 is GKSSPN and CDR2 is SITVG. After removal of 5 bases from V and 4 bases from J, the junction contained 3 bases not matched to a gene. CDR3 length: 13 amino acids. The CDR3 bases that were read are TGTGCCTGGGCCGGGACAGGGGAAGACACCCAGTAC. Translation: CAWAGTGEDTQY. The whole CDR3 protein is CAWAGTGEDTQYF.

As for this clone: The gene names given are mouse names. The read stops 1 residue short of the end of the CDR3; the missing end is completed from the germline J gene. The V and J genes are TRBV19 and TRBJ2-5; 12 bases fit TRBD2. There are 14 residues in the CDR3. V lost 4 bases to trimming and J lost 6 bases; unmatched junction nucleotides: 3. Germline CDR1 reads FNHDT; CDR2 reads SITEND (reference sequence). The CDR3 protein is CASSPTGGADTQYF. Incomplete CDR3 DNA: TGTGCCAGCAGTCCGACTGGGGGGGCTGACACCCAGTAC.

This clone was counted a few times. Germline and genes here are mouse. The CDR3 end is not reached by the read, which stops 1 residue before it; the germline J gene fills it in. The chain combines TRBV1 with TRBJ2-7, with a tentative D call TRBD1 (6 bases). Per germline, CDR1 NSQYPW and CDR2 LRSPGD (reference sequence). This CDR3 is 14 amino acids long. V was trimmed by 3 bases and J by 3 bases, leaving 12 bases between them. Here the CDR3 reads CTCSASTGYYEQYF. The CDR3 bases that were read are TGCACCTGCAGTGCCTCGACAGGATACTATGAACAGTAC.

As concerns this clone: The gene names here belong to mouse. The read terminates 1 residue before the CDR3 end, so the remaining end is supplied by the germline J gene. V gene TRBV13-2 combines with J gene TRBJ2-7; weak D call: TRBD1 (5 bases). CDR1 is NNHNN, CDR2 SYGAGS, per germline (reference sequence). V was trimmed by 0 bases and J by 0 bases, leaving 7 bases between them. The CDR3 spans 14 residues. The sequenced CDR3 bases are TGTGCCAGCGGTGATGGGACATTCTCCTATGAACAGTAC. It codes for CASGDGTFSYEQY. The full CDR3 protein reads CASGDGTFSYEQYF.

Points on this clone: Gene names denote mouse genes. The CDR3 goes on 1 residue after the read ends, and that part is filled in from the germline J gene. The V gene is TRBV13-2, the J gene TRBJ1-4; 8 nucleotides agree with TRBD1. This CDR3 comprises 14 residues. Germline assignment: CDR1 NNHNN and CDR2 SYGAGS (reference sequence). Trimming cost V 1 base and J 4 bases; bases outside gene matches: 0. The CDR3 sequence is CASGDTGGNERLFF. Incomplete CDR3 DNA: TGTGCCAGCGGTGATACAGGGGGCAACGAAAGATTATTT.

Details on this clone: Gene names are the mouse ones. The read gets to within 1 residue of the CDR3 end, and the germline J gene fills in the rest. The rearrangement uses TRBV1 and TRBJ1-4, with 11 bases matching TRBD1. This CDR3 is 16 amino acids long. Germline V gene lookup returns CDR1 NSQYPW and CDR2 LRSPGD (reference sequence). Trimming at V came to 0 bases and at J to 7 bases, leaving 4 bases not matched to a gene. CDR3: CTCSAERTGGAERLFF. CDR3 DNA, as far as it was read: TGCACCTGCAGTGCAGAACGGACAGGGGGCGCCGAAAGATTATTT.

This clone has a single count. Germline and genes here are mouse. The missing CDR3 end, 1 residue past where the read stops, is filled in from the germline J gene. The J gene is TRBJ2-5, the V gene TRBV19, with D possibly being TRBD2 (6 bases). The germline gives CDR1 FNHDT, CDR2 SITEND (reference sequence). Trimming removed 3 bases from V and 3 bases from J, with 11 bases in between. CDR3 size: 14 residues. The CDR3 bases that were read are TGTGCCAGCAGTACAATCGGGGGGCAAGACACCCAGTAC. Translating gives CASSTIGGQDTQY. The full CDR3 protein is CASSTIGGQDTQYF.

A single count supports this clone. Germline and genes here are mouse. The DNA ends 1 residue before the CDR3 does, and the rest of the CDR3 is filled in from the germline J gene. The chain has TRBV13-2 and TRBJ2-2, with 11 nucleotides matching TRBD2. This CDR3 is built from 16 residues. Unmatched junction bases numbered 4, after V lost 4 bases and J lost 2 bases. CDR1 is NNHNN, CDR2 SYGAGS, per germline (reference sequence). The chain's CDR3 is CASGPRLGGNTGQLYF. The CDR3 DNA, read in part, is TGTGCCAGCGGTCCCCGACTGGGGGGGAACACCGGGCAGCTCTAC.

Note on this clone: The gene names given are mouse names. The read halts 1 residue ahead of the CDR3 end, with the missing end drawn from the germline J gene. The V gene is TRBV19, the J gene TRBJ2-1; D not resolved. Deletions cut 2 bases from V and 0 bases from J, with 3 bases between. This CDR3 spans 13 amino acids. Germline values: CDR1 FNHDT, CDR2 SITEND (reference sequence). CDR3 protein: CASSINNYAEQFF. The covered CDR3 bases are TGTGCCAGCAGTATCAATAACTATGCTGAGCAGTTC.

About this clone: Gene names refer to mouse genes. The sequence runs out 1 residue before the end of the CDR3; the remainder is reconstructed from the germline J gene. This chain joins TRBV13-2 and TRBJ2-7; 8 bases are shared with TRBD2. CDR1 is NNHNN, CDR2 SYGAGS, per germline (reference sequence). V lost 0 bases, J lost 7 bases, and 6 bases stayed unmatched. The CDR3 is 14 residues long. The DNA read from the CDR3 is TGTGCCAGCGGTGATGGCGGGGGGGCGCGGGAACAGTAC. Its protein product is CASGDGGGAREQY. The CDR3, in full, reads CASGDGGGAREQYF.